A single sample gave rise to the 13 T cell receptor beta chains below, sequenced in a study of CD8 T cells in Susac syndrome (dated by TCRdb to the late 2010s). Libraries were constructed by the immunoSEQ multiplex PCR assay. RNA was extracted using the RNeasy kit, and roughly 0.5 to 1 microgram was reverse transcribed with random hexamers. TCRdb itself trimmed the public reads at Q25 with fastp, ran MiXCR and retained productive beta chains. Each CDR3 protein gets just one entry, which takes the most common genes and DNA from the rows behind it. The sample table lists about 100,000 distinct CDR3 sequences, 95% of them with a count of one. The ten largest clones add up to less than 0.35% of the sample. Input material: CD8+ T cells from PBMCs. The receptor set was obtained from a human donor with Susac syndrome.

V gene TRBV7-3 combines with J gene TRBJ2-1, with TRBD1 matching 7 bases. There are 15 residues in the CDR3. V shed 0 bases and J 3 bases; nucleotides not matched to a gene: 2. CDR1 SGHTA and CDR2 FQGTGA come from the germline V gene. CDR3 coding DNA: TGTGCCAGCAGCTTAACTCCAGGGGGCTACAATGAGCAGTTCTTC. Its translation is CASSLTPGGYNEQFF.

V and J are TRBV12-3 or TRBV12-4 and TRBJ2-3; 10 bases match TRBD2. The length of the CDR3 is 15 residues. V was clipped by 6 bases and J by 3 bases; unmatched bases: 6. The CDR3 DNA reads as TGTGCCAGCAGGCCCCGGACTAGCGGAACAGATACGCAGTATTTT. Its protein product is CASRPRTSGTDTQYF.

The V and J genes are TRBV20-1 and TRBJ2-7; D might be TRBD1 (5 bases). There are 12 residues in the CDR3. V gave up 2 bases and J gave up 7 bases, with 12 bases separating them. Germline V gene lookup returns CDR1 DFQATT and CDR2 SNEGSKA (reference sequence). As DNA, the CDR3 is TGCAGTGCTAGAAGGGGCGGTCAGGAGCAGTACTTC. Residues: CSARRGGQEQYF.

CDR3 DNA: TGTGCCAGCAGCCTCGGACAGGGTGCCCTCAATGAGCAGTTCTTC. This gives the protein CASSLGQGALNEQFF. This sequence joins TRBV14 and TRBJ2-1; 8 bases map to TRBD1. There are 15 residues in the CDR3. Germline CDR1 reads SGHDN; CDR2 reads FVKESK. The trim removed 4 bases at V and 6 bases at J, leaving 8 bases unmatched.

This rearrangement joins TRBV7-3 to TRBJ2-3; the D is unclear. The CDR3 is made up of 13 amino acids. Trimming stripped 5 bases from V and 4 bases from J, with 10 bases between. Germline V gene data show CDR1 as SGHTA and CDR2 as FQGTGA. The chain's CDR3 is CASSLTEADTQYF. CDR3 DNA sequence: TGTGCCAGCAGCCTCACCGAGGCAGATACGCAGTATTTT.

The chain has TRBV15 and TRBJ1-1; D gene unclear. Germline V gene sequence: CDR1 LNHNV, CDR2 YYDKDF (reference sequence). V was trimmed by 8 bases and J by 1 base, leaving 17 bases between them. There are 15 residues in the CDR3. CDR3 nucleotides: TGTGCCACCGGGGAGGACCTGGTAAAGAACACTGAAGCTTTCTTT. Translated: CATGEDLVKNTEAFF.

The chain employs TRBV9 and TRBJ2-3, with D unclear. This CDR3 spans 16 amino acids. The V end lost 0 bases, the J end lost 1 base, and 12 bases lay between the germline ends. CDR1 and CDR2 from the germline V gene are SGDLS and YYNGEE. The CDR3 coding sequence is TGTGCCAGCAGCGTAGGGGCCGGGTTGGGCACAGATACGCAGTATTTT. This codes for CASSVGAGLGTDTQYF. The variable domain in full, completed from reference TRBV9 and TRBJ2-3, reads DSGVTQTPKHLITATGQRVTLRCSPRSGDLSVYWYQQSLDQGLQFLIQYYNGEERAKGNILERFSAQQFPDLHSELNLSSLELGDSALYFCASSVGAGLGTDTQYFGPGTRLTVL.

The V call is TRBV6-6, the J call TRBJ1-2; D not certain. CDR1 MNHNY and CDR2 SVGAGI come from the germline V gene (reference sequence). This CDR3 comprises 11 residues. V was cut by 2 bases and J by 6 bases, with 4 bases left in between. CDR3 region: CASSYRDGYTF. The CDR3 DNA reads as TGTGCCAGCAGTTACAGGGATGGCTACACCTTC.

The CDR3: CASSTGTKIEAFF. CDR3 DNA: TGCGCCAGCAGTACCGGGACAAAAATCGAAGCTTTCTTT. This chain uses TRBV23-1 with TRBJ1-1, with a weak D call TRBD1 (6 bases). TRBV23-1 is labeled an ORF, and its function is uncertain. Trimming cost V 5 bases and J 8 bases, with 15 bases left between them. The CDR3 is 13 residues long.

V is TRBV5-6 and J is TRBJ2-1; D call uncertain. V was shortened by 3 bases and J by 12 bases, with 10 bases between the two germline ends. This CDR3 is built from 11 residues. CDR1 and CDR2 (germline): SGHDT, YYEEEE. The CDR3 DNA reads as TGTGCCAGCAGCTCCAACGATGGGCAGTTCTTC. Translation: CASSSNDGQFF. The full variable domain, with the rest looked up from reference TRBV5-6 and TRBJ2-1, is DAGVTQSPTHLIKTRGQQVTLRCSPKSGHDTVSWYQQALGQGPQFIFQYYEEEERQRGNFPDRFSGHQFPNYSSELNVNALLLGDSALYLCASSSNDGQFFGPGTRLTVL.

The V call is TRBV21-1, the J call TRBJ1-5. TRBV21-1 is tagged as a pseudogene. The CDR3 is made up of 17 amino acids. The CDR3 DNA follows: TGTGCCAGCAGCGATAGTCTGCCTACTGGGGGCAATCAGCCCCAGCATTTT. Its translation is CASSDSLPTGGNQPQHF.

This CDR3 reads CASRGRLGQPQHF. CDR3 DNA: TGTGCCAGCAGGGGTCGGTTGGGTCAGCCCCAGCATTTT. This sequence joins TRBV2 and TRBJ1-5, with D hard to call. The germline V gene encodes CDR1 SNHLY and CDR2 FYNNEI. This CDR3 region has 13 residues. The germline V and J ends were trimmed by 6 bases and 6 bases, with 12 bases remaining between them.

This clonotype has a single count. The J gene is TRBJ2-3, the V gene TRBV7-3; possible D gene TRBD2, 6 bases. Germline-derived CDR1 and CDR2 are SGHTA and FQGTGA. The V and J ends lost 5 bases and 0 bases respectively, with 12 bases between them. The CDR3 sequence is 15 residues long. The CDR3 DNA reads TGTGCCAGCAGCCCTAACGGGGGAAGCACAGATACGCAGTATTTT. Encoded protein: CASSPNGGSTDTQYF.